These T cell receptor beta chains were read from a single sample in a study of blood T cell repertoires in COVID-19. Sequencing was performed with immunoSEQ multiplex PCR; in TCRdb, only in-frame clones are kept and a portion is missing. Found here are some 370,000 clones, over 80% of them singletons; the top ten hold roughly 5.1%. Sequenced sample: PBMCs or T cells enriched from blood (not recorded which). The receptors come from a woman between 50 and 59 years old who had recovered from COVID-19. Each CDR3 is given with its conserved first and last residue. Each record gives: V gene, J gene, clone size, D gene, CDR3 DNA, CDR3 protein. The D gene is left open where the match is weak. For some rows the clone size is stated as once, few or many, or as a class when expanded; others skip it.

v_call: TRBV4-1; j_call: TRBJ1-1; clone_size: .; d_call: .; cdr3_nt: TGCGCCAGCAGCCTCGGGTTTTCATTTATCACTGAAGCTTTCTTT; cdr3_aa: CASSLGFSFITEAFF
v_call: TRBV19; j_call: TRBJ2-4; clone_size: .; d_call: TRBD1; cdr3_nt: TGTGCCAGTACCACTACATGGACAGGGACCAAAAACATTCAGTACTTC; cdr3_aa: CASTTTWTGTKNIQYF
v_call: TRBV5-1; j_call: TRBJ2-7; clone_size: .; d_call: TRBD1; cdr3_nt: TGCGCCAGCAGCCTACTAGGACAGGGACCCTACGAGCAGTACTTC; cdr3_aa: CASSLLGQGPYEQYF
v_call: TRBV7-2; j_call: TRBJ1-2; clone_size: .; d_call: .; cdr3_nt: TGTGCCAGCAGCCAAACTTTCGGGGGAGCCACCGGTGGCTACACCTTC; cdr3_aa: CASSQTFGGATGGYTF
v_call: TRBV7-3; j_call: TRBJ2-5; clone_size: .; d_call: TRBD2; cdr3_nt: TGTGCCAGCAGCAACGGACTAGCGGGGGTTCAAGAGACCCAGTACTTC; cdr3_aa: CASSNGLAGVQETQYF
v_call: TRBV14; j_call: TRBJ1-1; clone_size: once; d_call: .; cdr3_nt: TGTGCCAGCAGCCAAGATCTTGGGAGGGTTGAAGCTTTCTTT; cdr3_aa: CASSQDLGRVEAFF
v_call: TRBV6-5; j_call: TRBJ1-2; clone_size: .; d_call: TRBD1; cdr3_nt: TGTGCCAGCAGTTACTCGGGACAGACGAGCGGCTACACCTTC; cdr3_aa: CASSYSGQTSGYTF
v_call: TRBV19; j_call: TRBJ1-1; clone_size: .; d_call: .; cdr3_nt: TGTGCCAGTACGACCGGGGCTGAAGCTTTCTTT; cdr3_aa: CASTTGAEAFF
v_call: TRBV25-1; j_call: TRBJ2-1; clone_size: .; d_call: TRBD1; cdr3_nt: TGTGCCAGCAGTGAATGGGGACAGGGTGGGAGTGAGCAGTTCTTC; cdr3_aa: CASSEWGQGGSEQFF
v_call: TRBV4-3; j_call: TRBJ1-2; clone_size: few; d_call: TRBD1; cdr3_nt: TGCGCCAGCAGCCTAACCGGGACAGGGGGCTACTATGGCTACACCTTC; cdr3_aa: CASSLTGTGGYYGYTF
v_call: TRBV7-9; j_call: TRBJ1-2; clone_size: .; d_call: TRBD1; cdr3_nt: TGTGCCAGCAGGGGGACAGACCTAATCTATGGCTACACCTTC; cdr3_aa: CASRGTDLIYGYTF
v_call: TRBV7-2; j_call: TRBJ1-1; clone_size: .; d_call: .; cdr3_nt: TGTGCCAGCAGCTTTACTGGCACTGAAGCTTTCTTT; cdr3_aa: CASSFTGTEAFF
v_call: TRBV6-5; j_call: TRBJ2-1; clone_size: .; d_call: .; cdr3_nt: TGTGCCAGCAGTCGGTTTCAGACAGAATACAATGAGCAGTTCTTC; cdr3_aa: CASSRFQTEYNEQFF
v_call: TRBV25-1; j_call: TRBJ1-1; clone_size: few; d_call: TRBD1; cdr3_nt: TGTGCCAGCAGGGGGACAGCGAACACTGAAGCTTTCTTT; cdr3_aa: CASRGTANTEAFF
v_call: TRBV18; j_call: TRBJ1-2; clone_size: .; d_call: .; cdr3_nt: TGTGCCAGCTCAGAAGGGGGATATGGCTACACCTTC; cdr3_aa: CASSEGGYGYTF
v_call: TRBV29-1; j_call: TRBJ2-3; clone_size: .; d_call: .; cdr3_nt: TGCAGCGGTACAGGGTTTATGAGCACAGATACGCAGTATTTT; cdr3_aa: CSGTGFMSTDTQYF
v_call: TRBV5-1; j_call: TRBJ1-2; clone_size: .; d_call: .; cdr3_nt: TGCGCCAGCAGCTTGTCGGGCAGGGATGGCTACACCTTC; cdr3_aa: CASSLSGRDGYTF
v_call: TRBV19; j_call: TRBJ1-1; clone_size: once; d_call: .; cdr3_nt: TGTGCCAGTAGTATTTTCGGTCCGATGATGAACACTGAAGCTTTCTTT; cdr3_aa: CASSIFGPMMNTEAFF
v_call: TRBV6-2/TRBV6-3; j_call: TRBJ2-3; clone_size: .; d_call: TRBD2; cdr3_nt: TGTGCCAGCAGTTCATCTAGCGGAATCACAGATACGCAGTATTTT; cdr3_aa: CASSSSSGITDTQYF
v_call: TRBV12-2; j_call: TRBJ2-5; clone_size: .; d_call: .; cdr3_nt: TGTGCAAGTCGCTCCAGCGGGAGGCCCTGGCAAGAGACCCAGTACTTC; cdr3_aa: CASRSSGRPWQETQYF
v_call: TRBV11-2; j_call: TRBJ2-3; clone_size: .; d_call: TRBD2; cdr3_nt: TGTGCCAGCAGCCTAGGGACTAGCGGGAGGGCAGATACGCAGTATTTT; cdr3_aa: CASSLGTSGRADTQYF
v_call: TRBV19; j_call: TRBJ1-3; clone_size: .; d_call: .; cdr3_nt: TGTGCCAGTAGTGTGAGCCGGGACTCCGACTCTGGAAACACCATATATTTT; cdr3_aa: CASSVSRDSDSGNTIYF
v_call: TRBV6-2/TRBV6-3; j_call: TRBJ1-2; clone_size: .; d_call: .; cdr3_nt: TGTGCCAGCAGTTATAATCAGGGTTTCTCCTATGGCTACACCTTC; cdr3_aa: CASSYNQGFSYGYTF
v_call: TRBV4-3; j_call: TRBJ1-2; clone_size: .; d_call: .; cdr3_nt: TGCGCCAGCAGCCAAGAGGACACGGGGGACTATGGCTACACCTTC; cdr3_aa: CASSQEDTGDYGYTF
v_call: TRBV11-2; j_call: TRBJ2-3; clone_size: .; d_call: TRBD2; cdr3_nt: TGTGCCAGCAGCTTGGACCCGGGACTACAATTCACAGATACGCAGTATTTT; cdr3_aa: CASSLDPGLQFTDTQYF
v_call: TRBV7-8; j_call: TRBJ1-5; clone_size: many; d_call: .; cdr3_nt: TGTGCCAGCAGCCAGACCACAGGGTATCAGCCCCAGCATTTT; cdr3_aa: CASSQTTGYQPQHF
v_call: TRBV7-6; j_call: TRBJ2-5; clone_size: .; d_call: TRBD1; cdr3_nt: TGTGCCAGCAGCTTAGCCACAGGGGGTCAGGAGACCCAGTACTTC; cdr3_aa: CASSLATGGQETQYF
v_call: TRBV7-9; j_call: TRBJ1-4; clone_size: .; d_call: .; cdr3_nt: TGTGCCAGCAGCCTGGACAGCGGAAAACTGTTTTTT; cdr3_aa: CASSLDSGKLFF
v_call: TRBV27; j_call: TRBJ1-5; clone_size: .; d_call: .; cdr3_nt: TGTGCCAGCAATACGGGCAATCAGCCCCAGCATTTT; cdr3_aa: CASNTGNQPQHF
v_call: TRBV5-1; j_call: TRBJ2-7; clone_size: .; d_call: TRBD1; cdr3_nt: TGCGCCAGCAGCGGGGGACAGGCCTACTACGAGCAGTACTTC; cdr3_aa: CASSGGQAYYEQYF
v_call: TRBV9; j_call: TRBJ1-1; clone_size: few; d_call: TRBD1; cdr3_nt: TGTGCCAGCAGCCTGGGGACAGGCCCTGAAGCTTTCTTT; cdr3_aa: CASSLGTGPEAFF
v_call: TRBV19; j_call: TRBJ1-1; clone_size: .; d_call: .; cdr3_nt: TGTGCCAGTAGTGAGGCCAACACTGAAGCTTTCTTT; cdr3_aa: CASSEANTEAFF
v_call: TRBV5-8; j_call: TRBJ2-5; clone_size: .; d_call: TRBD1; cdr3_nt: TGTGCCAGCAGCACCCCCCCGGGACAGGGGGGGACCCAGTACTTC; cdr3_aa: CASSTPPGQGGTQYF
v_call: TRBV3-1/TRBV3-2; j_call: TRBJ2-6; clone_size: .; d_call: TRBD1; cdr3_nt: TGTGCCAGCAGAATCTGGGGGACAGCCTCTGGGGCCAACGTCCTGACTTTC; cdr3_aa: CASRIWGTASGANVLTF
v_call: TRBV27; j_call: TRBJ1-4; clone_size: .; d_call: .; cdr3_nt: TGTGCCAGCAGTTTGGATCCCTGGAGAGGCCCTCCTGAAAAACTGTTTTTT; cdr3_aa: CASSLDPWRGPPEKLFF
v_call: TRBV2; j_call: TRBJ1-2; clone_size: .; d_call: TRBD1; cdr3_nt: TGTGCCAGCATTAGACAGGGGCAGGGCTATGGCTACACCTTC; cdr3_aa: CASIRQGQGYGYTF
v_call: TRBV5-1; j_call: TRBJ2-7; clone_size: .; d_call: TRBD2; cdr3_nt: TGCGCCAGCAGCTTCTTCGAGGCGGGAGGCCTCTCCTACGAGCAGTACTTC; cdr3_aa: CASSFFEAGGLSYEQYF
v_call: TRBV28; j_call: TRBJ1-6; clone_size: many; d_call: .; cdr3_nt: TGTGCCAGCAGTTTCTTTACAGGGATGGTTTCACCCCTCCACTTT; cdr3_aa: CASSFFTGMVSPLHF